Shown below are 28 T cell receptor beta chains from a single sample sequenced in a study of early stage breast cancer tumors. Generated by immunoSEQ multiplex PCR, the TCRdb table keeps only in-frame clones and is missing some. The data contain just under 30,000 clones, 70% to 90% of them singletons. The sequenced sample consisted of blood. These receptors were taken from a person between 50 and 60 years old with breast cancer.

V gene TRBV5-5 combines with J gene TRBJ1-1; possible D gene TRBD1, 6 bases. CDR1 is SGHKS and CDR2 is YYEKEE in the germline V gene (reference sequence). The V end was cut by 6 bases, the J end by 3 bases, with 18 bases between. The CDR3 runs 15 residues. CDR3 in DNA: TGTGCCAGCACCTCCTCGGGGGCTGGGGACACTGAAGCTTTCTTT. This codes for CASTSSGAGDTEAFF.

The rearrangement joins TRBV5-4 to TRBJ1-1; D gene unclear. The CDR3 runs to 15 residues. Trimming left V 0 bases short and J 5 bases short, with 14 bases between. Per the germline V gene, CDR1 is SGHNT and CDR2 is YYREEE (reference sequence). The chain's CDR3 is CASSLEGGRATEAFF. CDR3 bases: TGTGCCAGCAGCTTGGAGGGAGGGCGGGCAACTGAAGCTTTCTTT.

The V call is TRBV4-1, the J call TRBJ1-2; D gene unclear. Germline CDR1 is MGHRA and CDR2 is YSYEKL. V was clipped by 0 bases and J by 4 bases, with 6 bases between them. This CDR3 spans 13 amino acids. This CDR3 reads CASSQERLYGYTF. The CDR3 coding sequence is TGCGCCAGCAGCCAAGAACGCCTCTATGGCTACACCTTC.

The chain combines TRBV2 with TRBJ2-7, with a weak D call TRBD1 (7 bases). Trimming removed 6 bases at V and 7 bases at J, with 13 bases between. The CDR3 is 12 residues long. In germline, CDR1 is SNHLY, CDR2 FYNNEI. In nucleotides, the CDR3 is TGTGCCAGCAGAACAGGGGCGGGGGAGCAGTACTTC. Translated, it gives CASRTGAGEQYF.

The V and J genes are TRBV5-1 and TRBJ2-2; D remains unclear. CDR1 and CDR2 (germline): SGHRS, YFSETQ. There are 15 residues in the CDR3. V lost 1 base to trimming and J lost 0 bases, with 7 bases between them. CDR3 DNA sequence: TGCGCCAGCAGCTTGACAGCCTCGAACACCGGGGAGCTGTTTTTT. Translation: CASSLTASNTGELFF.

The chain combines TRBV4-1 with TRBJ2-2, with 8 positions matching TRBD1. J gave up 3 bases and V 1 base, and 4 bases lay outside the gene matches. Germline V gene sequence: CDR1 MGHRA, CDR2 YSYEKL. This CDR3 has 16 amino acids. CDR3 sequence (DNA): TGCGCCAGCAGCCAAGCCGACAGGGGCTACACCGGGGAGCTGTTTTTT. Translation: CASSQADRGYTGELFF.

J is TRBJ1-5 and V is TRBV6-6; the D is unclear. The CDR3 has 14 residues. Deletions cut 2 bases from V and 1 base from J, with 6 bases between. The germline V gene has CDR1 MNHNY and CDR2 SVGAGI (reference sequence). For the CDR3, the DNA is TGTGCCAGCAGTTACAGGACGAGCAATCAGCCCCAGCATTTT. This gives the protein CASSYRTSNQPQHF.

This chain joins TRBV29-1 and TRBJ1-1; 7 nucleotides line up with TRBD1. This CDR3 is built from 15 residues. The junction had 14 bases not matched to a gene; V was cut back by 4 bases and J by 6 bases. Looked up from germline, CDR1 is SQVTM and CDR2 is ANQGSEA. CDR3 loop: CSVAGQTGIVSEAFF. CDR3 sequence (DNA): TGCAGCGTTGCCGGCCAGACAGGGATCGTCTCTGAAGCTTTCTTT.

The chain joins TRBV6-6 to TRBJ2-7; possibly TRBD2 for D (6 bases). This CDR3 region has 14 residues. Trimming removed 8 bases from V and 1 base from J, with 15 bases in between. Germline CDR1 is MNHNY and CDR2 is SVGAGI (reference sequence). The CDR3 DNA reads TGTGCCAGCCGGGGGTCTATACTTTCCTACGAGCAGTACTTC. It codes for CASRGSILSYEQYF.

The rearrangement uses TRBV4-2 and TRBJ2-2; D possibly matches TRBD1 or TRBD2 (6 bases each). V was clipped by 0 bases and J by 4 bases, with 21 bases between them. From germline, CDR1 is LGHNA and CDR2 YNFKEQ. CDR3 length: 19 amino acids. CDR3 loop: CASSQDFGGLEISTGELFF. The CDR3 bases are TGTGCCAGCAGCCAAGATTTTGGGGGGCTAGAGATATCCACCGGGGAGCTGTTTTTT.

The chain combines TRBV6-1 with TRBJ1-5; unclear D gene. The CDR3 has 14 residues. Trimming removed 0 bases at V and 4 bases at J, with 7 bases between. Germline V gene lookup returns CDR1 MNHNS and CDR2 SASEGT. The CDR3 is CASSEAPMNQPQHF. DNA for the CDR3: TGTGCCAGCAGTGAAGCGCCTATGAATCAGCCCCAGCATTTT.

The gene calls are TRBV4-3 and TRBJ2-2, with 13 bases identical to TRBD2. CDR3 length equals 17 residues. The V gene end was trimmed by 2 bases and the J gene end by 6 bases; junction bases not matched to a gene: 6. Germline loops: CDR1 LGHNA, CDR2 YSLEER. CDR3 nucleotide sequence: TGCGCCAGCAGCCAAAGGACTAGCGGGAGTAGCGCCGGGGAGCTGTTTTTT. Its translation: CASSQRTSGSSAGELFF.

This chain joins TRBV4-1 and TRBJ1-5; D uncertain. This CDR3 is built from 13 residues. V lost 0 bases, J lost 7 bases, and 7 bases lay in between. Germline assignment: CDR1 MGHRA and CDR2 YSYEKL. This CDR3 reads CASSQDERQPQHF. The CDR3 DNA sequence: TGCGCCAGCAGCCAAGATGAGAGACAGCCCCAGCATTTT.

This clone was recorded only once. The chain uses TRBV30 and TRBJ2-2; no reliable D call. Germline V CDR1 and CDR2: GTSNPN, SVGIG (reference sequence). V was cut by 1 base and J by 1 base, with 10 bases left in between. CDR3 size: 15 residues. CDR3 sequence: CAWSGSAGNTGELFF. The CDR3, as DNA: TGTGCCTGGAGTGGGTCGGCAGGGAACACCGGGGAGCTGTTTTTT.

The rearrangement joins TRBV7-3 to TRBJ2-5, with 9 bases that match TRBD2. Germline trimming cut 3 bases from V and 5 bases from J; bases unmatched to any gene: 1. This CDR3 has 13 amino acids. Germline V gene lookup returns CDR1 SGHTA and CDR2 FQGTGA. The CDR3 DNA reads TGTGCCAGCAGCTTGAGCGGGGGGGAGACCCAGTACTTC. It is translated as CASSLSGGETQYF.

The chain recombines TRBV6-1 with TRBJ1-2; the D gene is possibly TRBD1 (6 bases). Germline V gives CDR1 MNHNS, CDR2 SASEGT. Trimming removed 0 bases at V and 4 bases at J, with 21 bases between. CDR3 size: 18 residues. Here the CDR3 DNA reads TGTGCCAGCAGTGAAGCGCCCCCCGGTCTACAGGGCTCCTATGGCTACACCTTC. Its translation: CASSEAPPGLQGSYGYTF.

The chain combines TRBV30 with TRBJ2-3, with D perhaps matching TRBD1 (5 bases). V lost 0 bases to trimming and J lost 4 bases, with 11 bases between them. The germline CDR1 and CDR2 sequences are GTSNPN and SVGIG (reference sequence). This CDR3 contains 14 residues. The CDR3 bases are TGTGCCTGGAGTGTATCCAGGGTGGCAGATACGCAGTATTTT. This sequence encodes CAWSVSRVADTQYF.

The rearrangement links TRBV6-6 to TRBJ1-5; no definite D call. Germline CDR1 is MNHNY and CDR2 is SVGAGI (reference sequence). With 6 bases removed from V and 0 bases from J, the gap between germline ends came to 15 bases. The CDR3 covers 16 residues. The CDR3 sequence: CASRPIKNYSNQPQHF. CDR3 DNA: TGTGCCAGCAGGCCCATTAAGAACTATAGCAATCAGCCCCAGCATTTT.

V gene TRBV7-9 combines with J gene TRBJ2-3, with 9 bases identical to TRBD1. Germline CDR1 SEHNR, CDR2 FQNEAQ (reference sequence). V dropped 4 bases and J dropped 4; count of bases not matched to a gene: 3. There are 14 residues in the CDR3. The DNA of the CDR3 is TGTGCCAGCAGCTACAGGGGGCGCCCAGATACGCAGTATTTT. Protein product: CASSYRGRPDTQYF. Variable domain in full (rest from reference TRBV7-9 and TRBJ2-3): DTGVSQNPRHKITKRGQNVTFRCDPISEHNRLYWYRQTLGQGPEFLTYFQNEAQLEKSRLLSDRFSAERPKGSFSTLEIQRTEQGDSAMYLCASSYRGRPDTQYFGPGTRLTVL.

The V and J genes are TRBV28 and TRBJ1-5, with D unclear. The CDR3 runs to 11 residues. Per germline, CDR1 MDHEN and CDR2 SYDVKM. The V end was cut by 3 bases, the J end by 6 bases, with 3 bases between. CDR3 nucleotides: TGTGCCAGCAGTTTCGGTCAGCCCCAGCATTTT. Its translation is CASSFGQPQHF.

This clone showed up just once. The rearrangement joins TRBV5-4 to TRBJ2-7, with 10 nucleotides matching TRBD2. CDR3 length: 16 amino acids. CDR1 and CDR2 (germline): SGHNT, YYREEE (reference sequence). V was pared by 4 bases and J by 3 bases, with 10 bases of the junction left unmatched. The CDR3 region has the DNA TGTGCCAGCAGCGACCCTGTTAGCGGGAGGTTCTACGAGCAGTACTTC. This translates into CASSDPVSGRFYEQYF.

The V gene is TRBV28, the J gene TRBJ2-6; 13 bases match TRBD2. This CDR3 region has 22 residues. V gave up 3 bases and J gave up 3 bases; unmatched junction bases: 17. Germline loops: CDR1 MDHEN, CDR2 SYDVKM. CDR3: CASSFGRVITSGRVFGANVLTF. The CDR3 coding sequence is TGTGCCAGCAGTTTCGGCAGGGTAATTACTAGCGGGAGGGTTTTTGGGGCCAACGTCCTGACTTTC.

This chain links TRBV28 with TRBJ1-2; D is uncertain. Per germline, CDR1 MDHEN and CDR2 SYDVKM. This CDR3 has 12 residues. Between the trimmed V and J ends, which lost 2 bases and 5 bases, there was a span of 6 bases. In DNA, the CDR3 is TGTGCCAGCAGTTTAGCAGGATATGGCTACACCTTC. This sequence encodes CASSLAGYGYTF.

The J gene is TRBJ1-4, the V gene TRBV28; a weak D match, TRBD1 (5 bases). This CDR3 region has 15 residues. CDR1 MDHEN and CDR2 SYDVKM come from the germline V gene. V lost 5 bases to trimming and J lost 5 bases, with 15 bases between them. CDR3 nucleotide sequence: TGTGCCAGCAGTCCCGATGGCCAGGGCAATGAAAAACTGTTTTTT. This codes for CASSPDGQGNEKLFF.

The rearrangement uses TRBV6-6 and TRBJ1-6; possible D gene TRBD1, 5 bases. CDR3 length: 14 amino acids. Trimming pared 4 bases from V and 8 bases from J, leaving 12 bases between. Looked up from germline, CDR1 is MNHNY and CDR2 is SVGAGI (reference sequence). CDR3 nucleotide sequence: TGTGCCAGCAGTTTAGCAGGGAAGGATTCACCCCTCCACTTT. Amino acids: CASSLAGKDSPLHF.

The chain is built from TRBV15 and TRBJ2-7; weak D call: TRBD1 (5 bases). Germline CDR1 and CDR2: LNHNV and YYDKDF (reference sequence). Trimming took off 0 bases at V and 1 base at J, with 7 bases between the two ends. This CDR3 has 14 amino acids. The CDR3 DNA sequence: TGTGCCACCAGCAGAGAGACAGAATCCTACGAGCAGTACTTC. Its protein product is CATSRETESYEQYF.

Here the CDR3 DNA reads TGTGCCAGCCTAACAGGGGCTGAAGCTTTCTTT. Its translation is CASLTGAEAFF. The rearrangement uses TRBV28 and TRBJ1-1, with TRBD1 identical over 7 bases. Germline V gene lookup returns CDR1 MDHEN and CDR2 SYDVKM. The CDR3 is 11 amino acids. V dropped 8 bases and J dropped 6; count of bases not matched to a gene: 3.

This chain uses TRBV6-1 with TRBJ1-5; D is unresolved. Deletions cut 5 bases from V and 0 bases from J, with 8 bases between. Germline assignment: CDR1 MNHNS and CDR2 SASEGT. The CDR3 has 14 residues. The DNA of the CDR3 is TGTGCCAGCAGTCGGTCCTATAGCAATCAGCCCCAGCATTTT. Translated: CASSRSYSNQPQHF.